The T cell receptor (beta chain) described here comes from a study of glioma-infiltrating T cells after dendritic cell vaccination. Germline trimming cut 0 bases from V and 6 bases from J; bases unmatched to any gene: 22. Germline CDR1 GTSNPN, CDR2 SVGIG (reference sequence). This CDR3 contains 19 residues. Profiling relied on immunoSEQ multiplex PCR, and the TCRdb table lists in-frame clones only, not all of them. The sample includes tens of thousands of clones, 85% to 90% of them seen just once. The clonotype comes from a human donor with glioblastoma. This specimen consisted of blood, obtained before dendritic cell vaccination. The genes are TRBV30 and TRBJ1-1, with 7 bases matching TRBD1. The CDR3 reads CAWSVRRGRDRTVVAEAFF. The CDR3 DNA reads as TGTGCCTGGAGTGTACGAAGGGGGCGGGACCGTACAGTCGTAGCTGAAGCTTTCTTT.